One and the same sample provided the 31 T cell receptor beta chains below, sequenced in a study of T cells in Graves' hyperthyroidism and ophthalmopathy. TCR beta CDR3 region amplification was performed from RNA transcripts. The primer set for the first-round RT-PCR of the TCR CDR3 was HTBI. TCRdb analysed the multiplex PCR reads with MiXCR anew, one entry per CDR3 protein. The sample lists 550,000 to 850,000 distinct CDR3 sequences, 18% occurring once. The sample was blood. The receptors derive from a woman in her 50s with Graves' hyperthyroidism that later progressed to Graves' ophthalmopathy.

The V call is TRBV20-1, the J call TRBJ1-1, with TRBD1 as a possible D gene (5 bases). CDR1 is DFQATT and CDR2 is SNEGSKA in the germline V gene (reference sequence). The CDR3 extends over 13 amino acids. Trimming stripped 0 bases from V and 6 bases from J, with 11 bases between. CDR3 DNA: TGCAGTGCTAGAGAAGGTCAGGGCCCTGAAGCTTTCTTT. Translating gives CSAREGQGPEAFF.

The table lists this clonotype with many counts. V and J are TRBV2 and TRBJ2-7, with 8 bases identical to TRBD1. Germline V gene data show CDR1 as SNHLY and CDR2 as FYNNEI. V shed 3 bases and J 3 bases; nucleotides not matched to a gene: 4. The CDR3 runs to 14 residues. The CDR3 loop reads CASSEGQVGYEQYF. CDR3 in DNA: TGTGCCAGCAGTGAGGGACAGGTAGGCTACGAGCAGTACTTC.

This clonotype was detected ten times or more. This rearrangement joins TRBV7-8 to TRBJ1-3; 8 bases fit TRBD1. The CDR3 sequence is 14 residues long. The V and J ends lost 8 bases and 8 bases, in that order; junction bases with no gene match: 11. Per the germline V gene, CDR1 is SGHVS and CDR2 is FQNEAQ. The CDR3 spells CASGPGQAGDTIYF. The CDR3 DNA is TGTGCCAGCGGACCGGGACAGGCCGGGGACACCATATATTTT.

The chain is built from TRBV29-1 and TRBJ2-1; 9 nucleotides align to TRBD1. J lost 2 bases, V lost 1 base, and 6 bases had no gene match. The CDR3 has 16 amino acids. The germline gives CDR1 SQVTM, CDR2 ANQGSEA. The CDR3 DNA sequence: TGCAGCGTTGAAGCTTCAGGACAGGGGACCTACAATGAGCAGTTCTTC. The encoded protein is CSVEASGQGTYNEQFF.

This clonotype was counted only a few times. J is TRBJ1-1 and V is TRBV5-1; 7 bases are a match to TRBD1. Germline V gene lookup returns CDR1 SGHRS and CDR2 YFSETQ. V lost 5 bases and J lost 3; bases outside the gene matches: 7. The CDR3 is made up of 14 amino acids. CDR3 sequence: CASRGTAGDTEAFF. CDR3 in DNA: TGCGCCAGCAGGGGGACAGCTGGGGACACTGAAGCTTTCTTT.

CDR3 protein: CASSDSGRADGDGYTF. The CDR3 coding sequence is TGTGCCAGCAGTGACTCTGGGAGGGCGGATGGGGATGGCTACACCTTC. The chain has TRBV6-4 and TRBJ1-2; no clear D gene. The CDR3 is 16 residues long. Germline CDR1 and CDR2: MRHNA and SNTAGT. V was shortened by 0 bases and J by 6 bases, with 17 bases between the two germline ends.

The gene calls are TRBV6-1 and TRBJ1-1; D not certain. V lost 0 bases, J lost 1 base, and 6 bases lay in between. The CDR3 length is 14 residues. CDR1 MNHNS and CDR2 SASEGT come from the germline V gene. DNA of the CDR3: TGTGCCAGCAGTGAAGCAGGATCGAACACTGAAGCTTTCTTT. It codes for CASSEAGSNTEAFF.

This clonotype has a handful of counts. The gene calls are TRBV20-1 and TRBJ1-2; 10 nucleotides align to TRBD1. There are 15 residues in the CDR3. Germline trimming cut 6 bases from V and 3 bases from J; bases unmatched to any gene: 10. CDR1 and CDR2 from the germline V gene are DFQATT and SNEGSKA (reference sequence). The CDR3 DNA follows: TGCAGTGCCTCCGGGACAGGGGATTGGGACTATGGCTACACCTTC. Its protein is CSASGTGDWDYGYTF.

The rearrangement uses TRBV19 and TRBJ2-5; 9 nucleotides align to TRBD1. V dropped 5 bases and J dropped 5; count of bases not matched to a gene: 9. Germline CDR1 is LNHDA and CDR2 is SQIVND (reference sequence). This CDR3 spans 15 amino acids. CDR3 region: CASSPRTGVGETQYF. In DNA form, the CDR3 reads TGTGCCAGTAGTCCGCGGACAGGGGTGGGGGAGACCCAGTACTTC.

This rearrangement joins TRBV7-9 to TRBJ2-1; the match to TRBD1 covers 9 bases. Losses at the gene ends were 7 bases for V and 6 bases for J; bases not matched to a gene: 7. CDR1 and CDR2 (germline): SEHNR, FQNEAQ (reference sequence). There are 14 residues in the CDR3. The CDR3 coding sequence is TGTGCCAGCACCATAGGACAGGGGAGCAATGAGCAGTTCTTC. This codes for CASTIGQGSNEQFF.

CDR3 DNA sequence: TGCAGTGCCATCAACCCGGGGGGCCTGGGGCGGGAGCTGTTTTTT. It yields the protein CSAINPGGLGRELFF. The chain recombines TRBV20-1 with TRBJ2-2; D perhaps matches TRBD2 (7 bases). V gave up 6 bases and J gave up 9 bases, with 23 bases separating them. The germline gives CDR1 DFQATT, CDR2 SNEGSKA (reference sequence). The CDR3 extends over 15 amino acids.

This clonotype was seen ten or more times. The J gene is TRBJ2-1, the V gene TRBV27, with 8 nucleotides matching TRBD2. Trimming at V came to 2 bases and at J to 8 bases, leaving 5 bases not matched to a gene. This CDR3 comprises 14 residues. The germline V gene encodes CDR1 MNHEY and CDR2 SMNVEV (reference sequence). CDR3 sequence: CASSLGRGDDEQFF. In DNA form, the CDR3 reads TGTGCCAGCAGTTTAGGGCGGGGGGACGATGAGCAGTTCTTC.

This clonotype was observed at least ten times. This chain uses TRBV6-1 with TRBJ1-2, with D unclear. Trimming stripped 7 bases from V and 0 bases from J, with 12 bases between. This CDR3 spans 14 amino acids. Looked up from germline, CDR1 is MNHNS and CDR2 is SASEGT. Here the CDR3 DNA reads TGTGCCAGCAAATCGGGCGTCGCTAACTATGGCTACACCTTC. Its protein is CASKSGVANYGYTF.

This clonotype has a count of ten or more. The chain links TRBV20-1 to TRBJ1-2; D is undetermined. Trimming took off 3 bases at V and 4 bases at J, with 21 bases between the two ends. Germline V CDR1 and CDR2: DFQATT, SNEGSKA (reference sequence). The CDR3 extends over 16 amino acids. The chain's CDR3 is CSASQQTVPPPYGYTF. CDR3 sequence (DNA): TGCAGTGCTAGCCAGCAAACAGTCCCCCCCCCCTATGGCTACACCTTC.

The V gene is TRBV10-3, the J gene TRBJ1-5, with TRBD1 as a possible D gene (5 bases). This CDR3 has 14 residues. Germline CDR1 and CDR2: ENHRY and SYGVKD. The V and J ends lost 3 bases and 5 bases respectively, with 11 bases between them. The CDR3 reads CAISDLGVHQPQHF. The DNA for the CDR3 is TGTGCCATCAGTGACCTAGGGGTCCATCAGCCCCAGCATTTT.

The rearrangement uses TRBV9 and TRBJ2-7; D is possibly TRBD2 (6 bases). Trimming pared 0 bases from V and 7 bases from J, leaving 17 bases between. CDR1 SGDLS and CDR2 YYNGEE come from the germline V gene. The CDR3 runs 15 residues. Here the CDR3 DNA reads TGTGCCAGCAGCGTAGGGGCAGCGGGTACTTTGGAGCAGTACTTC. As protein: CASSVGAAGTLEQYF.

This clonotype was seen a few times. The chain employs TRBV19 and TRBJ2-2; 13 bases fit TRBD2. From germline, CDR1 is LNHDA and CDR2 SQIVND (reference sequence). Trimming took 3 bases from V and 4 from J; bases not matched to a gene: 11. The CDR3 is 19 amino acids. The CDR3 DNA follows: TGTGCCAGTAGTATCTATCCGGGACTAGCGGGGACGAGCACCGGGGAGCTGTTTTTT. Encoded protein: CASSIYPGLAGTSTGELFF.

This clonotype was picked up a small number of times. Compared with germline, one end of the junction differs, possibly owing to a read error. This rearrangement joins TRBV4-1 to TRBJ1-4, with D unclear. This CDR3 has 14 residues. Germline-derived CDR1 and CDR2 are MGHRA and YSYEKL. The CDR3 is CASSLSQTKEKLFF. The DNA for the CDR3 is TGCGCCAGCAGCCTGAGCCAGACTAAAGAAAAACTGTTTTTT.

This clonotype was detected only once. The gene calls are TRBV9 and TRBJ2-5; possible D gene TRBD2, 7 bases. Germline CDR1 is SGDLS and CDR2 is YYNGEE. Trimming took 3 bases from V and 4 from J, leaving 19 bases between them. This CDR3 comprises 16 residues. The CDR3 nucleotides read TGTGCCAGCAGCGGCTTGATCGGGGGGCCGGGAGAGACCCAGTACTTC. Translating gives CASSGLIGGPGETQYF.

This clonotype was detected many times. This chain connects TRBV6-1 to TRBJ2-2; no clear D. The germline V and J ends were trimmed by 5 bases and 4 bases, with 8 bases remaining between them. Germline V lookup: CDR1 MNHNS, CDR2 SASEGT. The CDR3 covers 13 residues. CDR3 sequence: CASSPLLTGELFF. CDR3 in DNA: TGTGCCAGCAGTCCCCTACTCACCGGGGAGCTGTTTTTT.

The chain links TRBV15 to TRBJ1-6; D uncertain. In germline, CDR1 is LNHNV, CDR2 YYDKDF (reference sequence). The CDR3 spans 15 residues. V dropped 1 base and J dropped 4 bases, with 8 bases sitting between them. This chain's CDR3 is CATSRVQPYNSPLHF. DNA of the CDR3: TGTGCCACCAGCAGAGTACAGCCATATAATTCACCCCTCCACTTT.

V and J are TRBV7-8 and TRBJ2-7, with TRBD1 matching over 7 bases. There are 13 residues in the CDR3. Trimming cost V 8 bases and J 4 bases; bases outside gene matches: 8. Germline lookup yields CDR1 SGHVS and CDR2 FQNEAQ. This CDR3 reads CASRPSGGYEQYF. Written as DNA, the CDR3 is TGTGCCAGCCGTCCGTCAGGGGGATACGAGCAGTACTTC. Full variable domain (rest looked up from reference TRBV7-8 and TRBJ2-7): GAGVSQSPRYKVAKRGQDVALRCDPISGHVSLFWYQQALGQGPEFLTYFQNEAQLDKSGLPSDRFFAERPEGSVSTLKIQRTQQEDSAVYLCASRPSGGYEQYFGPGTRLTVT.

The V gene is TRBV6-1, the J gene TRBJ2-3, with a possible D match to TRBD2 (6 bases). V lost 2 bases to trimming and J lost 5 bases, with 17 bases between them. Per germline, CDR1 MNHNS and CDR2 SASEGT. CDR3 length: 16 residues. The CDR3 reads CASSERPSVGVDTQYF. In DNA form, the CDR3 reads TGTGCCAGCAGTGAACGGCCTAGCGTGGGGGTAGATACGCAGTATTTT.

This chain joins TRBV5-6 and TRBJ2-3; 10 bases align to TRBD2. The V and J ends lost 0 bases and 6 bases, in that order; junction bases with no gene match: 4. Per the germline V gene, CDR1 is SGHDT and CDR2 is YYEEEE. The CDR3 is 15 amino acids. Here the CDR3 reads CASSLGLAGVDTQYF. The DNA of the CDR3 is TGTGCCAGCAGCTTGGGGCTAGCGGGGGTGGATACGCAGTATTTT.

The rearrangement joins TRBV9 to TRBJ2-3; D uncertain. Deletions cut 0 bases from V and 6 bases from J, with 14 bases between. This CDR3 has 15 residues. Germline V lookup: CDR1 SGDLS, CDR2 YYNGEE. CDR3 amino acids: CASSVGPYLQDTQYF. The CDR3 bases are TGTGCCAGCAGCGTAGGGCCGTACTTACAGGATACGCAGTATTTT.

The chain uses TRBV19 and TRBJ1-2, with D possibly being TRBD1 (5 bases). Germline V gives CDR1 LNHDA, CDR2 SQIVND (reference sequence). The CDR3 contains 15 residues. Trimming removed 2 bases at V and 4 bases at J, with 14 bases between. The CDR3 is CASSIRARDSYGYTF. The CDR3 nucleotides read TGTGCCAGTAGTATACGGGCGCGGGACTCCTATGGCTACACCTTC. The variable domain in full, completed from reference TRBV19 and TRBJ1-2, reads DGGITQSPKYLFRKEGQNVTLSCEQNLNHDAMYWYRQDPGQGLRLIYYSQIVNDFQKGDIAEGYSVSREKKESFPLTVTSAQKNPTAFYLCASSIRARDSYGYTFGSGTRLTVV.

The gene calls are TRBV5-1 and TRBJ1-2; 9 bases fit TRBD1. From germline, CDR1 is SGHRS and CDR2 YFSETQ. With V trimmed by 9 bases and J by 8 bases, 5 bases remained unmatched. The CDR3 extends over 11 amino acids. The CDR3 is CAIPQGAGYTF. CDR3 nucleotides: TGCGCCATCCCACAGGGGGCCGGCTACACCTTC. Together with reference TRBV5-1 and TRBJ1-2, the CDR3 gives the full variable domain: KAGVTQTPRYLIKTRGQQVTLSCSPISGHRSVSWYQQTPGQGLQFLFEYFSETQRNKGNFPGRFSGRQFSNSRSEMNVSTLELGDSALYLCAIPQGAGYTFGSGTRLTVV.

This clonotype was counted between two and nine times. A much larger clone lies a single base off, so this may be a read error. The CDR3 end shows no conserved phenylalanine or tryptophan, and so a read error is likely. The rearrangement uses TRBV18 and TRBJ2-1; 12 bases agree with TRBD2. After removal of 3 bases from V and 5 bases from J, the junction contained 2 bases not matched to a gene. CDR3 length: 15 amino acids. Per germline, CDR1 KGHSH and CDR2 LQKENI. The CDR3 DNA reads as TGTGCCAGCTCACCCCGGACTAGCGGGGACAATGAGCAGTTCCTC. Residues: CASSPRTSGDNEQFL.

The V call is TRBV6-8, the J call TRBJ1-1; D not resolved. The CDR3 consists of 13 residues. Trimming cost V 8 bases and J 0 bases, with 10 bases left between them. Germline assignment: CDR1 MNHGY and CDR2 SAAAGT. CDR3 coding DNA: TGTGCCAGCTGGCTTGTATTGAACACTGAAGCTTTCTTT. Residues: CASWLVLNTEAFF.

In this sample, this clonotype turned up many times. The rearrangement uses TRBV5-1 and TRBJ1-2; 10 bases fit TRBD1. The J segment lost 6 bases and the V segment lost 2 bases, leaving 10 bases of the junction unmatched. Germline CDR1 and CDR2: SGHRS and YFSETQ. The CDR3 extends over 16 amino acids. The CDR3 loop reads CASSFTGDRGIDGYTF. The CDR3 region has the DNA TGCGCCAGCAGCTTTACTGGGGACAGGGGAATTGATGGCTACACCTTC.

This clonotype was observed many times. V usage is TRBV7-9 and J usage is TRBJ1-2; the D gene is possibly TRBD1 (5 bases). Germline lookup yields CDR1 SEHNR and CDR2 FQNEAQ (reference sequence). The CDR3 loop spans 16 amino acids. V gave up 5 bases and J gave up 4 bases, with 20 bases separating them. The CDR3 nucleotides read TGTGCCAGCAGCCGGGACGGGGGGAAATTCGGCTATGGCTACACCTTC. Its protein is CASSRDGGKFGYGYTF.